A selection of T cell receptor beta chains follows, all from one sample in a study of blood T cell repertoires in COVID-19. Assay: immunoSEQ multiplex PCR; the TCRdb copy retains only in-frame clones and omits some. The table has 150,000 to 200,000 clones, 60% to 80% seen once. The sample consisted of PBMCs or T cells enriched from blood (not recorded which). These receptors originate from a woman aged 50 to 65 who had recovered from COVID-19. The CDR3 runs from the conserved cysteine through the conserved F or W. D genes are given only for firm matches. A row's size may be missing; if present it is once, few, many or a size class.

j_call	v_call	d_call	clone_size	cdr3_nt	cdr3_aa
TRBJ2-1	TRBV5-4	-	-	TGTGCCAGCAGCTTAGGGGGTGGGGGATTCTACAATGAGCAGTTCTTC	CASSLGGGGFYNEQFF
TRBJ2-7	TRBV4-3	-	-	TGCGCCAGCAGCCAACAACAGGGATACGAGCAGTACTTC	CASSQQQGYEQYF
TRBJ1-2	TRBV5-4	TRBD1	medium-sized	TGTGCCAGCAGCTTGGACAGCGAGGCTGGGACAGGCCATAACTATGGCTACACCTTC	CASSLDSEAGTGHNYGYTF
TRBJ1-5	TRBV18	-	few	TGTGCCAGCTCACCTTTCGGGGATCAGCCCCAGCATTTT	CASSPFGDQPQHF
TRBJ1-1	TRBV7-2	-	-	TGTGCCAGCACTCTTTCCAACATGAACACTGAAGCTTTCTTT	CASTLSNMNTEAFF
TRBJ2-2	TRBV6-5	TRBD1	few	TGTGCCAGCAGCCACAGGGGGAGGACCGGGGAGCTGTTTTTT	CASSHRGRTGELFF
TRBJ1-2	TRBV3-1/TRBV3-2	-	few	TGTGCCAGCAGCCAAGGAGCCGACATCTACGGTGGCTACACCTTC	CASSQGADIYGGYTF
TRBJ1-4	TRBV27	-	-	TGTGCCAGCAGTGCCTTCACTGCAACTAATGAAAAACTGTTTTTT	CASSAFTATNEKLFF
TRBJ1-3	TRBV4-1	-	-	TGCGCCAGCAGCCAAGGGAGGGAACACTCTGGAAACACCATATATTTT	CASSQGREHSGNTIYF
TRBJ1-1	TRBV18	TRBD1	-	TGTGCCAGCTCACCCTCCGGGACAGGGTCCACTGAAGCTTTCTTT	CASSPSGTGSTEAFF
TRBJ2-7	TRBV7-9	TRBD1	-	TGTGCCAGCAGCTTGACAGGGGGCACCTACGAGCAGTACTTC	CASSLTGGTYEQYF
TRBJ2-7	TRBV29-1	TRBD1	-	TGCAGCGCCCGACAGGGATTAACGGGCTCCTACGAGCAGTACTTC	CSARQGLTGSYEQYF
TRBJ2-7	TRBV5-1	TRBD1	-	TGCGCCAGCCGTCCGGGGACAGGGGGCTTCTACGAGCAGTACTTC	CASRPGTGGFYEQYF
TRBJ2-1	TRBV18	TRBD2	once	TGTGCCAGCTCACCCCCGGGACTAGCGGGATCCTTTTACAATGAGCAGTTCTTC	CASSPPGLAGSFYNEQFF
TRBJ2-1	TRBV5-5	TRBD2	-	TGTGCCAGCAGCTTGATCTCGATAGCGGGCAATGAGCAGTTCTTC	CASSLISIAGNEQFF
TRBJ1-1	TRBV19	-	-	TGTGCCAGTACGGCGGGGGTAGTAGGGACTGAAGCTTTCTTT	CASTAGVVGTEAFF
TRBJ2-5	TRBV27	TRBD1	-	TGTGCCAGCAGTTTCCAGGGGGCGCTCCAAGAGACCCAGTACTTC	CASSFQGALQETQYF
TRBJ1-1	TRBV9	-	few	TGTGCCAGCAGCGAAACATCGAACACTGAAGCTTTCTTT	CASSETSNTEAFF
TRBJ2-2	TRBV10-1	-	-	TGCGCCAGCAGTGATACGGTCTCGAGAGGAACCGGGGAGCTGTTTTTT	CASSDTVSRGTGELFF
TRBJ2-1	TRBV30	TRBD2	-	TGTGCCTGGAGTCTAGCGGGAGATCGGTTCTTC	CAWSLAGDRFF
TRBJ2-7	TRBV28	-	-	TGTGCCAGCAGTTTACTAGGGGAAGGGCAGTACTTC	CASSLLGEGQYF
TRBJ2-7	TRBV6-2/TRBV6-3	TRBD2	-	TGTGCCAGCAGCCGGGGGGGATCCTCCTACGAGCAGTACTTC	CASSRGGSSYEQYF
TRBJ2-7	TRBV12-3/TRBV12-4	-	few	TGTGCCAGCAGTTCCCACTACGAGCAGTACTTC	CASSSHYEQYF
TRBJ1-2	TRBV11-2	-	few	TGTGCCAGCAGCCGCGTGGGGGGGAGCCGAAACTATGGCTACACCTTC	CASSRVGGSRNYGYTF
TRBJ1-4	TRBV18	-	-	TGTGCCAGCTCACCACCCGGAGAGATGGGTGAAAAACTGTTTTTT	CASSPPGEMGEKLFF
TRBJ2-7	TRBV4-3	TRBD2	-	TGCGCCAGCAGCCGGGCTAGCGGGAGCTCTTCCTCCTACGAGCAGTACTTC	CASSRASGSSSSYEQYF
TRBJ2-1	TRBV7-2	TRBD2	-	TGTGCCAGCAGCCCCGCTTCAGTGGCGGGAGGTGAGCAGTTCTTC	CASSPASVAGGEQFF
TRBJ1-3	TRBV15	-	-	TGTGCCACCAGCATAAGGCGGAGCTCTGGAAACACCATATATTTT	CATSIRRSSGNTIYF
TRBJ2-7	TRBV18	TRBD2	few	TGTGCCAGCTCACCCCGATCGCGGGGGAGGGCTGGCGAGCAGTACTTC	CASSPRSRGRAGEQYF
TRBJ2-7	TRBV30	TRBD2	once	TGTGCCTATTCGCGGGAGACACGAGCACAATACTTC	CAYSRETRAQYF
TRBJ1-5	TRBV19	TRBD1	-	TGTGCCAGTACCGCAGGTTCAGGGGGGAATCAGCCCCAGCATTTT	CASTAGSGGNQPQHF
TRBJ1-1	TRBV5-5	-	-	TGTGCCAGCAGCCATTGGGGAGGGTTTCGGAACACTGAAGCTTTCTTT	CASSHWGGFRNTEAFF
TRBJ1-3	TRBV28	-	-	TGTGCCAGCAGTTTAGGGTTCGGCGGTTCTGGAAACACCATATATTTT	CASSLGFGGSGNTIYF
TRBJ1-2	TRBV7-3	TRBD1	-	TGTGCCAGCACCCCGACAGGGGATGCGAAAGGCTACACCTTC	CASTPTGDAKGYTF
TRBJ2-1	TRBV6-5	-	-	TGTGCCAGCAGTAGACCACCTAGCGATGAGCAGTTCTTC	CASSRPPSDEQFF
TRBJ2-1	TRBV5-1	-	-	TGCGCCAGCAGCTTGGAGCCAGGCCCCTACAATGAGCAGTTCTTC	CASSLEPGPYNEQFF
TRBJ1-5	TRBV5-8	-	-	TGTGCCAGCAGCCCCGGGGTTCGGGGTTTTACATTTTTT	CASSPGVRGFTFF
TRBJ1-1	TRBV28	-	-	TGTGCCAGCAGTTCCGTAGGAGTGAACACTGAAGCTTTCTTT	CASSSVGVNTEAFF
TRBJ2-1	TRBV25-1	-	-	TGTGCCAGCTTTTCGGGTGCTTACAATGAGCAGTTCTTC	CASFSGAYNEQFF
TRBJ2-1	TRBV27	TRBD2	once	TGTGCCAGCACCAGGCTAGCGGGAGTCAGTGAGCAGTTCTTC	CASTRLAGVSEQFF
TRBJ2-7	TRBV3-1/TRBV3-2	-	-	TGTGCCAGCAGCCAAGCTCAGGGGAGAGGCGAGCAGTACTTC	CASSQAQGRGEQYF
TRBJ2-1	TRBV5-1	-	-	TGCGCCAGCAGTGTCGGGAGTGTCTACAATGAGCAGTTCTTC	CASSVGSVYNEQFF
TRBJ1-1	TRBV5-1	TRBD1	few	TGCGCCAGCAGCTCCTCCTCGACAGGGGTCACTGAAGCTTTCTTT	CASSSSSTGVTEAFF
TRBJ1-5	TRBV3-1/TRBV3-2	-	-	TGTGCCAGCAGCCAGGACTATAGCAATCAGCCCCAGCATTTT	CASSQDYSNQPQHF
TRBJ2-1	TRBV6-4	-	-	TGTGCCAGCAGTGACTCGGGGGGAGTAAGAAGTGAGCAGTTCTTC	CASSDSGGVRSEQFF
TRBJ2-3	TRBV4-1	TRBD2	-	TGCGCCAGCAGCCAGCCTTTTCTAGCGGGAGGCACAGATACGCAGTATTTT	CASSQPFLAGGTDTQYF
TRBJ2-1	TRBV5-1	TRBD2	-	TGCGCCAGCAGCTCCCTCCCAGCGGGAGGTTACAATGAGCAGTTCTTC	CASSSLPAGGYNEQFF
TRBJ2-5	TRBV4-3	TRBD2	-	TGCGCCAGCAGCCAGTCCGGTGGCGGGAGGACTGAGACCCAGTACTTC	CASSQSGGGRTETQYF
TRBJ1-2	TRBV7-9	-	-	TGTGCCAGCACCAAAGGGGCGGGGGATGGCTACACCTTC	CASTKGAGDGYTF
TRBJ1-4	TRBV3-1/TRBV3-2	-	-	TGTGCCAGCAGCCGCAGGGAGGGCGGGGAAAAACTGTTTTTT	CASSRREGGEKLFF
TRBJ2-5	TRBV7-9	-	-	TGTGCCAGCAGCTTAATGGGCGAGACCCAGTACTTC	CASSLMGETQYF
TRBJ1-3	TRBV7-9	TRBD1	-	TGTGCCAGCAGCAGACTCCAGGGGGACACCATATATTTT	CASSRLQGDTIYF
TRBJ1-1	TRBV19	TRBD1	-	TGTGCCAGTACTCAGGACAGGAGAATCACTGAAGCTTTCTTT	CASTQDRRITEAFF
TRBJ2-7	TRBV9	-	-	TGTGCCAGCAGCGTAGCCGCGTCCTACGAGCAGTACTTC	CASSVAASYEQYF
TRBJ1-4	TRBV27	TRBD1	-	TGTGCCAGCAGTTTAACCCAGACAGGGGCGGTAGGAAAACTGTTTTTT	CASSLTQTGAVGKLFF